The 26 T cell receptor beta chains below all came from one sample that was sequenced in a study of vaccination and CD4 T cells after COVID-19. No antigen has been identified for these receptors. Sequence data for DNA of cultured CD4+ T cells were generated by the Oncomine TCR Beta short-read assay. TCRdb recomputed calls from the PCR reads with MiXCR, one row per CDR3 protein. Altogether 17,000 or so distinct CDR3 sequences are present, around 75% being singletons, with the ten largest covering roughly 15%. Treatment specified: roughly 11-day PBMC culture with coronavirus spike peptide pools or control peptides (ViraFEST assay). The sequenced material came from CD4+ T cells from blood, cultured in vitro. The source is a human donor who had recovered from COVID-19.

V gene TRBV7-8 combines with J gene TRBJ2-7; 10 nucleotides match TRBD1. After removal of 5 bases from V and 6 bases from J, the junction contained 7 bases not matched to a gene. The CDR3 is made up of 14 amino acids. Germline CDR1 is SGHVS and CDR2 is FQNEAQ. DNA for the CDR3: TGTGCCAGCAGCGTGGGGACAGGGGTGGGCGAGCAGTACTTC. Translation gives CASSVGTGVGEQYF.

This clonotype has just a few counts. The rearrangement joins TRBV6-2 or TRBV6-3 to TRBJ1-1; D is uncertain. CDR3 length: 13 residues. Germline V CDR1 and CDR2: MNHEY, SVGEGT. V shed 6 bases and J shed 0 bases, with 8 bases lying between them. The CDR3: CASRDPVNTEAFF. CDR3 bases: TGTGCCAGCAGGGACCCCGTGAACACTGAAGCTTTCTTT.

The chain joins TRBV20-1 to TRBJ1-2, with D possibly TRBD1 on 5 matching bases. Germline V gives CDR1 DFQATT, CDR2 SNEGSKA (reference sequence). The CDR3 runs to 15 residues. V was trimmed by 0 bases and J by 4 bases, leaving 15 bases between them. CDR3 nucleotide sequence: TGCAGTGCTAGAGATCTAGGGGTGCCCGCCTATGGCTACACCTTC. Residues: CSARDLGVPAYGYTF.

The rearrangement joins TRBV20-1 to TRBJ1-5, with D possibly matching TRBD1 (5 bases). The CDR3 spans 14 residues. CDR1 DFQATT and CDR2 SNEGSKA come from the germline V gene (reference sequence). The germline V and J ends were trimmed by 2 bases and 4 bases, with 12 bases remaining between them. DNA for the CDR3: TGCAGTGCTAGACCCGCGTGGGGGAATCAGCCCCAGCATTTT. It translates to CSARPAWGNQPQHF.

The chain uses TRBV10-3 and TRBJ1-5, with D possibly being TRBD1 (6 bases). V was clipped by 3 bases and J by 4 bases, with 10 bases between them. Germline CDR1 ENHRY, CDR2 SYGVKD. CDR3 length equals 14 residues. The CDR3 sequence is CAISERGGNQPQHF. The CDR3 DNA is TGTGCCATCAGTGAAAGAGGGGGTAATCAGCCCCAGCATTTT.

This chain joins TRBV11-3 and TRBJ1-1; 7 bases are a match to TRBD1. Germline-derived CDR1 and CDR2 are SGHNT and YENEEA. The CDR3 loop spans 15 amino acids. V gave up 0 bases and J gave up 6 bases; unmatched junction bases: 7. For the CDR3, the DNA is TGTGCCAGCAGCTTAGAAGGGACAGTCGGGGCTGAAGCTTTCTTT. Translation gives CASSLEGTVGAEAFF.

The chain combines TRBV6-1 with TRBJ1-2; D possibly corresponds to TRBD1 (6 bases). This CDR3 spans 14 amino acids. CDR1 is MNHNS, CDR2 SASEGT, per germline. The V gene lost 7 bases and the J gene lost 4 bases, with 16 bases spanning the gap. In DNA, the CDR3 is TGTGCCAGCAACGTACAGGGCTGGGGCTATGGCTACACCTTC. Translated, it gives CASNVQGWGYGYTF.

A single count supports this clonotype. This sequence joins TRBV27 and TRBJ2-1; 9 bases map to TRBD1. The trim removed 4 bases at V and 7 bases at J, leaving 8 bases unmatched. There are 15 residues in the CDR3. Looked up from germline, CDR1 is MNHEY and CDR2 is SMNVEV (reference sequence). CDR3 protein: CASSSLGQGRNEQFF. The CDR3 DNA sequence: TGTGCCAGCAGTTCCCTAGGACAGGGGAGGAATGAGCAGTTCTTC.

The chain combines TRBV20-1 with TRBJ2-5, with D possibly TRBD2 on 5 matching bases. In germline, CDR1 is DFQATT, CDR2 SNEGSKA (reference sequence). This CDR3 spans 12 amino acids. V was cut by 3 bases and J by 5 bases, with 10 bases left in between. The CDR3 DNA reads as TGCAGTGCTAGTTCTAGCCGGGAGACCCAGTACTTC. Translating gives CSASSSRETQYF.

The rearrangement uses TRBV6-2 or TRBV6-3 and TRBJ1-5; perhaps TRBD1 as D (5 bases). The V end lost 5 bases, the J end lost 0 bases, and 14 bases lay between the germline ends. This CDR3 region has 16 residues. Germline V gives CDR1 MNHEY, CDR2 SVGEGT. The CDR3: CASSRGVLDSNQPQHF. DNA for the CDR3: TGTGCCAGCAGTAGGGGCGTCTTGGATAGCAATCAGCCCCAGCATTTT.

The chain recombines TRBV6-1 with TRBJ1-5; 8 bases line up with TRBD1. Losses at the gene ends were 6 bases for V and 4 bases for J; bases not matched to a gene: 2. This CDR3 comprises 13 residues. CDR1 MNHNS and CDR2 SASEGT come from the germline V gene. CDR3 nucleotides: TGTGCCAGCAGGGACAGGGCGAATCAGCCCCAGCATTTT. It is translated as CASRDRANQPQHF.

The rearrangement uses TRBV6-4 and TRBJ1-1; the D gene is possibly TRBD1 (5 bases). The V and J ends lost 6 bases and 0 bases respectively, with 11 bases between them. The CDR3 covers 14 residues. Looked up from germline, CDR1 is MRHNA and CDR2 is SNTAGT. The CDR3 nucleotides are TGTGCCAGCAGGAGGGACGGTGTGAACACTGAAGCTTTCTTT. Protein: CASRRDGVNTEAFF.

This chain connects TRBV6-1 to TRBJ1-2, with a weak D call TRBD1 (6 bases). The CDR3 contains 13 residues. Germline V gene lookup returns CDR1 MNHNS and CDR2 SASEGT. Deletions cut 4 bases from V and 7 bases from J, with 13 bases between. This CDR3 is CASSVSQGVGYTF. The DNA of the CDR3 is TGTGCCAGCAGTGTATCACAGGGTGTTGGCTACACCTTC.

The chain is built from TRBV6-2 or TRBV6-3 and TRBJ1-2; tentative D call: TRBD1 (6 bases). This CDR3 comprises 13 residues. Germline CDR1 reads MNHEY; CDR2 reads SVGEGT. Trimming removed 3 bases at V and 8 bases at J, with 13 bases between. CDR3 residues: CASSYFLGGGYTF. The CDR3 DNA reads TGTGCCAGCAGTTATTTCCTGGGGGGCGGCTACACCTTC.

The rearrangement links TRBV6-1 to TRBJ1-2, with D possibly TRBD1 on 6 matching bases. V lost 7 bases and J 0 bases, leaving 12 bases between the germline ends. The CDR3 spans 14 residues. CDR1 and CDR2 (germline): MNHNS, SASEGT. This CDR3 is CASTGTLSNYGYTF. Here the CDR3 DNA reads TGTGCCAGCACCGGGACACTGTCTAACTATGGCTACACCTTC.

This clonotype was recorded a few times. The gene calls are TRBV6-1 and TRBJ1-2; 9 nucleotides match TRBD1. In germline, CDR1 is MNHNS, CDR2 SASEGT. The CDR3 contains 14 residues. After removal of 4 bases from V and 5 bases from J, the junction contained 5 bases not matched to a gene. The CDR3 region has the DNA TGTGCCAGCAGTGCACAGGGGGCAAAGTATGGCTACACCTTC. This encodes CASSAQGAKYGYTF.

This chain joins TRBV12-3 or TRBV12-4 and TRBJ1-5, with 8 bases identical to TRBD1. V lost 4 bases to trimming and J lost 3 bases; unmatched junction nucleotides: 5. There are 15 residues in the CDR3. DNA of the CDR3: TGTGCCAGCAGTTCCCAGGGGGCTATCAATCAGCCCCAGCATTTT. This sequence encodes CASSSQGAINQPQHF.

This clonotype came up a few times. This chain connects TRBV27 to TRBJ1-6, with D uncertain. Germline CDR1 MNHEY, CDR2 SMNVEV (reference sequence). The length of the CDR3 is 14 residues. Trimming removed 8 bases from V and 7 bases from J, with 15 bases in between. This CDR3 is CASRGALHNSPLHF. CDR3 DNA: TGTGCCAGCCGGGGAGCATTGCACAATTCACCCCTCCACTTT.

The genes are TRBV28 and TRBJ1-5; TRBD1 is a possible D gene (6 bases). Germline loops: CDR1 MDHEN, CDR2 SYDVKM. Trimming took off 5 bases at V and 7 bases at J, with 15 bases between the two ends. The CDR3 is made up of 14 amino acids. CDR3 sequence reads: CASSGQGYGQPQHF. The DNA of the CDR3 is TGTGCCAGCAGTGGTCAGGGGTATGGACAGCCCCAGCATTTT.

The chain couples TRBV15 to TRBJ2-5, with 13 bases matching TRBD2. The junction had 4 bases not matched to a gene; V was cut back by 0 bases and J by 6 bases. CDR3 length: 16 residues. Germline assignment: CDR1 LNHNV and CDR2 YYDKDF (reference sequence). The CDR3 DNA is TGTGCCACCAGCAGAGATCGGACTAGCGGGAGCCAGACCCAGTACTTC. Its translation is CATSRDRTSGSQTQYF.

This clonotype was recorded only once. The gene calls are TRBV4-1 and TRBJ2-3; D ambiguous. CDR3 size: 14 residues. CDR1 MGHRA and CDR2 YSYEKL come from the germline V gene. Trimming took off 1 base at V and 1 base at J, with 6 bases between the two ends. The CDR3 region has the DNA TGCGCCAGCAGCCAAGGGTTCCGCACAGATACGCAGTATTTT. It translates to CASSQGFRTDTQYF.

V is TRBV19 and J is TRBJ1-3; the D gene is possibly TRBD1 (6 bases). Deletions cut 4 bases from V and 2 bases from J, with 6 bases between. Germline V gene sequence: CDR1 LNHDA, CDR2 SQIVND (reference sequence). There are 13 residues in the CDR3. The CDR3 loop reads CASSTGAGNTIYF. DNA of the CDR3: TGTGCCAGTAGTACAGGGGCTGGAAACACCATATATTTT. The full variable domain, completed using reference TRBV19 and TRBJ1-3, is DGGITQSPKYLFRKEGQNVTLSCEQNLNHDAMYWYRQDPGQGLRLIYYSQIVNDFQKGDIAEGYSVSREKKESFPLTVTSAQKNPTAFYLCASSTGAGNTIYFGEGSWLTVV.

This chain joins TRBV5-6 and TRBJ1-2; 7 nucleotides align to TRBD1. This CDR3 is 14 amino acids long. The junction had 4 bases not matched to a gene; V was cut back by 2 bases and J by 3 bases. The germline gives CDR1 SGHDT, CDR2 YYEEEE. The CDR3 here is CASSFEGTDYGYTF. The CDR3 coding sequence is TGTGCCAGCAGCTTTGAAGGGACAGACTATGGCTACACCTTC.

The CDR3 is CSAREAWPSTDTQYF. The CDR3 bases are TGCAGTGCTAGAGAGGCTTGGCCTAGCACAGATACGCAGTATTTT. The chain joins TRBV20-1 to TRBJ2-3, with D unclear. Germline CDR1 DFQATT, CDR2 SNEGSKA (reference sequence). The CDR3 covers 15 residues. V gave up 0 bases and J gave up 0 bases, with 10 bases separating them.

V is TRBV7-2 and J is TRBJ1-6; TRBD1 agrees at 10 bases. Trimming at V came to 5 bases and at J to 5 bases, leaving 9 bases not matched to a gene. CDR3 length: 17 amino acids. The germline V gene has CDR1 SGHTA and CDR2 FQGNSA. DNA of the CDR3: TGTGCCAGCAGCGTGAGACAGGGGGCCTTAGATAATTCACCCCTCCACTTT. Translated, it gives CASSVRQGALDNSPLHF.

This chain connects TRBV7-9 to TRBJ1-6; TRBD1 is a possible D gene (5 bases). Germline V gene lookup returns CDR1 SEHNR and CDR2 FQNEAQ (reference sequence). V lost 3 bases and J lost 0, with 12 bases in between. CDR3 length: 17 amino acids. DNA of the CDR3: TGTGCCAGCAGCTTCCAGGGACCCAGCTCCTATAATTCACCCCTCCACTTT. Translated, it gives CASSFQGPSSYNSPLHF.